The T cell receptor beta chain described here comes from a study of T cells after yellow fever vaccination. Study context: Fractions of low cell number were prepared using SMART-Seq v4 Ultra Low Input. Overall study results and limits: On re-exposure, the response was weaker but peaked faster, at day 5 versus 15. Post-booster reappearance was seen for most primary-vaccination clones (96% CD4, about 90% CD8).

TCRdb reanalysed the 5' RACE reads using MiXCR and keeps one entry per CDR3 protein. The sample includes approximately 120,000 distinct CDR3 sequences, about 8.8% of them seen just once. The germline V gene has CDR1 SGHAT and CDR2 FQNNGV. The CDR3 spans 15 residues. V was clipped by 2 bases and J by 8 bases, with 16 bases between them. The sample holds a few counts of this clonotype. Antigen unknown. This chain links TRBV11-2 with TRBJ2-1; D call uncertain. This TCR derives from a man younger than 35 who received the YFV17D yellow fever vaccine. The sequences come from CD8+ T cells sorted from PBMCs, collected on the day of the yellow fever booster vaccination. The CDR3 here is CASSLQRRELDEQFF. The CDR3 nucleotides read TGTGCCAGCAGCTTACAGCGTCGAGAATTAGATGAGCAGTTCTTC.